This T cell receptor beta chain was found in a study of T cells after posttransplantation cyclophosphamide. Study-level results: After PTCy, TRB diversity resembled that of CNI/methotrexate controls. Donor-recipient repertoire similarity was low at 1-2 months, rising over year one.

Treatment was busulfan-fludarabine conditioning, a marrow graft, and cyclophosphamide on days +3 and +4. The table came from immunoSEQ multiplex PCR; TCRdb's copy has only in-frame clones and leaves some out. The top ten hold around 34% of the sample, which has some 4,700 clones, around 80% seen once. Concerning this clone: Its target is unknown.

The CDR3 covers 16 residues. CDR1 is SGHVS, CDR2 FQNEAQ, per germline. V was cut by 4 bases and J by 7 bases, with 19 bases left in between. The rearrangement uses TRBV7-8 and TRBJ2-2, with D perhaps matching TRBD2 (6 bases). This sequence originates from a male patient between 40 and 49 years old who received an allogeneic stem cell transplant from a related donor, was CMV-positive, and had acute and chronic GVHD. Some T cells may have come from the graft donor. The sample was PBMCs, taken after allogeneic stem cell transplant with posttransplant cyclophosphamide. CDR3 region: CASSSTPGVYGGELFF. The CDR3 DNA reads as TGTGCCAGCAGCTCGACCCCGGGGGTCTATGGCGGGGAGCTGTTTTTT.